This T cell receptor (beta chain) originates from a study of blood T cell repertoires in COVID-19. Study context: Sites across the United States, Italy and Spain contributed samples from acute and convalescent COVID-19.

The V gene's germline CDR1 is SGHRS and CDR2 YFSETQ. The CDR3 runs 13 residues. V lost 4 bases and J lost 6, with 10 bases in between. TCRdb's table, derived via immunoSEQ multiplex PCR, lists solely in-frame clones and lacks some. The repertoire holds about 230,000 clones, with 81% as singletons. This sequence was found in a woman aged 80 or over with acute or convalescent COVID-19. Sequencing used peripheral blood. The gene calls are TRBV5-1 and TRBJ1-4; D gene unclear. The CDR3 sequence is CASSLIPDEKLFF. The CDR3, as DNA: TGCGCCAGCAGCCTCATTCCGGATGAAAAACTGTTTTTT.